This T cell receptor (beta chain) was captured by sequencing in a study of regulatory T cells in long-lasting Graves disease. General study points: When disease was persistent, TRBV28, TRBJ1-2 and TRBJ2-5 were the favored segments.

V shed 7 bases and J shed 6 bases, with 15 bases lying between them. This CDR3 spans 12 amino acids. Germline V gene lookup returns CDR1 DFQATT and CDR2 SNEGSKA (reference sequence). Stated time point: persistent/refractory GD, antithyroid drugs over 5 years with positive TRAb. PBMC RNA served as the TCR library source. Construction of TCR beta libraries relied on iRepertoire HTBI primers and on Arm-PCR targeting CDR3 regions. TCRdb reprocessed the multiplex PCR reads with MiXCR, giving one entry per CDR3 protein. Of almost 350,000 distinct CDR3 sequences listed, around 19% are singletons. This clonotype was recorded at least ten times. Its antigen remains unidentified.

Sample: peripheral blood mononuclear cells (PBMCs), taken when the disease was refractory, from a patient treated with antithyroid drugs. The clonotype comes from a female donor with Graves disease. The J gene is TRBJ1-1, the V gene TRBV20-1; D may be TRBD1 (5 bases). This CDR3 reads CSETREIPEAFF. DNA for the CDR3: TGCAGTGAAACCAGGGAGATCCCTGAAGCTTTCTTT.